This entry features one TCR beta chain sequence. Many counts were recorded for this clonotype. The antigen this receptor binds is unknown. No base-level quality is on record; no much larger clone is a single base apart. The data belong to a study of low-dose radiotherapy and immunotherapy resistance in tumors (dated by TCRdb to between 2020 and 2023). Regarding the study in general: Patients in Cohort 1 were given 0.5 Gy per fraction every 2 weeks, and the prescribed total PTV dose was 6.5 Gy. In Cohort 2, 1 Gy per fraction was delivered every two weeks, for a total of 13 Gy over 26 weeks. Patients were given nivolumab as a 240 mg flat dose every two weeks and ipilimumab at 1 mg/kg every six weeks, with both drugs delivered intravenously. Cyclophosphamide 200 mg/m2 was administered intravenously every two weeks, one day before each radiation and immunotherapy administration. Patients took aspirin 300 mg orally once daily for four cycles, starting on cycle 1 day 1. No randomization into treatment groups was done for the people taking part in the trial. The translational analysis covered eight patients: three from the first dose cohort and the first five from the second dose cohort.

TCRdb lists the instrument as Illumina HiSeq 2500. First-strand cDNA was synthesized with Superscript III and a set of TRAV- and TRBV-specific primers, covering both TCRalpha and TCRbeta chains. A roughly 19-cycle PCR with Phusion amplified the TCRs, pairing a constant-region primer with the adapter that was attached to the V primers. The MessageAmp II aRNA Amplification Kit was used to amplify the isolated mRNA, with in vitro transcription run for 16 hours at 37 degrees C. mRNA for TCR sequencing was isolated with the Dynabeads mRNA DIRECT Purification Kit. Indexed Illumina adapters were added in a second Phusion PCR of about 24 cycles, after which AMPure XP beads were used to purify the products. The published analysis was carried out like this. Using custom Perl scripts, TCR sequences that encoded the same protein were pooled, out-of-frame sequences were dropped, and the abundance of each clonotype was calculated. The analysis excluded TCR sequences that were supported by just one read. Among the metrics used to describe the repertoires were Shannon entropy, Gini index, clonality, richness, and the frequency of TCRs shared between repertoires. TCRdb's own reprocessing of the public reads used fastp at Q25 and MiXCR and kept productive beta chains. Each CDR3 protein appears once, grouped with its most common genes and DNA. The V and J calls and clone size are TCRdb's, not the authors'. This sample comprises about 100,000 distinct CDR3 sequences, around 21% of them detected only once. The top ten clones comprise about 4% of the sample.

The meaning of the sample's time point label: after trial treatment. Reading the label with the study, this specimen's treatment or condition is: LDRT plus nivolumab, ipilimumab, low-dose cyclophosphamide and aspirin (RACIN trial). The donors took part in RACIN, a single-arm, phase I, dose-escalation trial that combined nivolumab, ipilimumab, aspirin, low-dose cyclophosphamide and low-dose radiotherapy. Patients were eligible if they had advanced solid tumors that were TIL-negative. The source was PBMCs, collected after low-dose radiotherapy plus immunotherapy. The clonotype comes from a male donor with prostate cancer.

The CDR3 amino acid sequence is: CASSLELAGTYEQYF. The DNA sequence is as follows: TGTGCCAGCAGCTTAGAACTAGCGGGGACCTACGAGCAGTACTTC. Here the chain combines TRBV11-2 and TRBJ2-7; TRBD2 fits 10 bases in the junction. The CDR3 runs 15 residues from the cysteine to the phenylalanine. The retained sequence is limited to the CDR3, 45 bases, with the frame set at the first base. Unmatched junction bases come to 1, with V trimmed by 0 bases and J by 2 bases. According to the germline V gene, CDR1 reads SGHAT and CDR2 reads FQNNGV.